The table lists the clone carrying this TCR beta chain with a count of one. The target antigen is unknown. Trimming cost V 8 bases and J 6 bases, with 16 bases left between them. Germline V CDR1 and CDR2: SNHLY, FYNNEI. This CDR3 contains 13 residues. Sequencing relied on a cDNA template that was reverse transcribed from extracted RNA. TCRdb's copy holds only in-frame clones and misses some; the assay was immunoSEQ multiplex PCR. The sample contains about 210,000 clones, about two fifths of which appear only once. The data are from a study of CD8+ T cells in alopecia areata. Study results and limitations: Scalp clonality and expanded CD8+ clones among the top 100 showed significant decreases with tofacitinib. In scalp and blood, many expanded lesional clones persisted during tofacitinib. Elevated clonality characterized lesional scalp relative to normal scalp, particularly in alopecia totalis/universalis.

The treatment was: oral pan-JAK inhibitor, 5-10 mg twice daily. The clonotype comes from a human donor with alopecia areata. The V and J genes are TRBV2 and TRBJ1-2, with D perhaps matching TRBD1 (5 bases). Sequencing was performed on CD4+ T cells sorted from blood, taken between weeks 30 and 35, from a patient treated with tofacitinib. The CDR3 nucleotides read TGTGCCAGCCAGGGCTGGAGGTCTGATGGCTACACCTTC. It is translated as CASQGWRSDGYTF.